These 28 T cell receptor beta chains were all obtained from the same sample, sequenced in a study of T-cell memory formation after mild COVID-19. MiXCR, run by TCRdb on the 5' RACE reads, gives a single entry per CDR3 protein. Of under 300,000 distinct CDR3 sequences in the sample, more than 15% are singletons; the top ten hold under 30%. The specimen sequenced was PBMCs or a T cell subset sorted from them (not recorded which). The receptor set was obtained from a man in his late teens or twenties who had mild COVID-19 (a few samples of this study predate the infection). Cell type and time point are not known.

The chain links TRBV20-1 to TRBJ2-5, with D possibly TRBD2 on 6 matching bases. Per the germline V gene, CDR1 is DFQATT and CDR2 is SNEGSKA (reference sequence). The CDR3 has 13 residues. The germline V and J ends were trimmed by 5 bases and 5 bases, with 15 bases remaining between them. This CDR3 reads CSAQAAGRETQYF. The CDR3 coding sequence is TGCAGTGCTCAAGCGGCAGGGAGGGAGACCCAGTACTTC.

This clonotype was detected a few times. This chain's CDR3 is CASSPGTGDLWDEKLFF. CDR3 sequence (DNA): TGTGCCAGCAGCCCCGGGACAGGGGACCTATGGGATGAAAAACTGTTTTTT. V usage is TRBV5-6 and J usage is TRBJ1-4, with 10 positions matching TRBD1. The germline gives CDR1 SGHDT, CDR2 YYEEEE. CDR3 length equals 17 residues. With V trimmed by 4 bases and J by 6 bases, 12 bases remained unmatched.

This clonotype was detected a few times. The rearrangement joins TRBV11-2 to TRBJ1-6; TRBD1 agrees at 7 bases. Losses at the gene ends were 6 bases for V and 7 bases for J; bases not matched to a gene: 6. The CDR3 contains 14 residues. Germline CDR1 reads SGHAT; CDR2 reads FQNNGV. The chain's CDR3 is CASRLTGANSPLHF. DNA of the CDR3: TGTGCCAGCAGGCTCACAGGGGCCAATTCACCCCTCCACTTT.

This clonotype was seen a few times. As DNA, the CDR3 is TGTGCCAGCAGCCAGACAGGGGTCAACTACGAGCAGTACTTC. It is translated as CASSQTGVNYEQYF. The chain links TRBV3-1 to TRBJ2-7; 8 bases line up with TRBD1. V was clipped by 3 bases and J by 3 bases; unmatched bases: 4. The CDR3 totals 14 residues. The germline gives CDR1 LGHDT, CDR2 YNNKEL (reference sequence).

This clonotype was seen only a few times. The chain recombines TRBV9 with TRBJ2-7; TRBD2 matches at 10 bases. The CDR3 has 16 amino acids. Germline CDR1 and CDR2: SGDLS and YYNGEE. Germline trimming cut 4 bases from V and 3 bases from J; bases unmatched to any gene: 10. CDR3 loop: CASSPGAGGRFYEQYF. CDR3 DNA: TGTGCCAGCAGCCCCGGAGCGGGGGGGCGCTTCTACGAGCAGTACTTC.

This clonotype has a handful of counts. The rearrangement uses TRBV29-1 and TRBJ1-2; 7 nucleotides align to TRBD1. Germline loops: CDR1 SQVTM, CDR2 ANQGSEA. This CDR3 region has 12 residues. The CDR3 sequence is CITGDPNYGYTF. The CDR3 bases are TGCATCACAGGGGACCCAAACTATGGCTACACCTTC.

This clonotype was detected ten times or more. The rearrangement links TRBV5-1 to TRBJ2-6; D perhaps matches TRBD1 (5 bases). Per the germline V gene, CDR1 is SGHRS and CDR2 is YFSETQ. V lost 7 bases, J lost 1 base, and 12 bases lay in between. The CDR3 has 15 residues. The CDR3 region is CASAQATSGANVLTF. CDR3 DNA sequence: TGCGCCAGCGCACAGGCGACATCTGGGGCCAACGTCCTGACTTTC.

There are a few counts of this clonotype. This sequence joins TRBV7-6 and TRBJ2-7; 10 bases line up with TRBD2. Germline V gene data show CDR1 as SGHVS and CDR2 as FNYEAQ. Trimming took 6 bases from V and 3 from J; bases not matched to a gene: 8. This CDR3 contains 15 residues. DNA of the CDR3: TGTGCCAGCAGTCCAGGTAGCGGGGGGATCTACGAGCAGTACGTC. Protein product: CASSPGSGGIYEQYV.

The chain couples TRBV15 to TRBJ2-3; weak D call: TRBD1 (6 bases). Trimming pared 3 bases from V and 4 bases from J, leaving 8 bases between. Germline V gives CDR1 LNHNV, CDR2 YYDKDF (reference sequence). CDR3 length: 13 residues. For the CDR3, the DNA is TGTGCCACCAGCAGTCAGGGGTCAGATACGCAGTATTTT. Encoded protein: CATSSQGSDTQYF.

Regarding this clonotype: The junction and the germline gene differ at one end; a read error may be behind it. This rearrangement joins TRBV9 to TRBJ1-2; possible D gene TRBD1, 6 bases. The CDR3 length is 13 residues. Germline assignment: CDR1 SGDLS and CDR2 YYNGEE. Here the CDR3 reads CASSPRGRGGFTF. CDR3 DNA sequence: TGTGCCAGCAGCCCCCGGGGCAGGGGAGGCTTCACCTTC.

The V and J genes are TRBV7-2 and TRBJ2-2; 7 bases agree with TRBD1. Germline CDR1 reads SGHTA; CDR2 reads FQGNSA. This CDR3 spans 15 amino acids. Germline trimming cut 5 bases from V and 5 bases from J; bases unmatched to any gene: 8. CDR3 sequence reads: CASSTRQGGTGELFF. In DNA, the CDR3 is TGTGCCAGCAGCACCCGACAGGGTGGTACCGGGGAGCTGTTTTTT.

The CDR3: CSASHEGRTTYNEQFF. In DNA form, the CDR3 reads TGCAGTGCTAGCCACGAAGGGCGGACAACTTACAATGAGCAGTTCTTC. The rearrangement joins TRBV20-1 to TRBJ2-1; TRBD1 is a possible D gene (5 bases). The V gene's germline CDR1 is DFQATT and CDR2 SNEGSKA (reference sequence). V was clipped by 3 bases and J by 4 bases, with 19 bases between them. This CDR3 spans 16 amino acids.

This chain uses TRBV2 with TRBJ1-5; TRBD1 is a possible D gene (6 bases). Germline V gene sequence: CDR1 SNHLY, CDR2 FYNNEI. The CDR3 consists of 13 residues. The V end was cut by 3 bases, the J end by 7 bases, with 10 bases between. CDR3 bases: TGTGCCAGCAGTGATGAGGGGGACCAGCCCCAGCATTTT. Translating gives CASSDEGDQPQHF.

The CDR3, as DNA: TGTGCCAGCAGCTTGTGGGGGGCGCGAGGGTCACCCCTCCACTTT. Encoded protein: CASSLWGARGSPLHF. The chain joins TRBV5-4 to TRBJ1-6; a weak D match, TRBD1 (6 bases). The CDR3 is 15 amino acids. Trimming pared 1 base from V and 10 bases from J, leaving 15 bases between. Looked up from germline, CDR1 is SGHNT and CDR2 is YYREEE (reference sequence). The whole variable domain, remainder taken from reference TRBV5-4 and TRBJ1-6, is ETGVTQSPTHLIKTRGQQVTLRCSSQSGHNTVSWYQQALGQGPQFIFQYYREEENGRGNFPPRFSGLQFPNYSSELNVNALELDDSALYLCASSLWGARGSPLHFGNGTRLTVT.

The chain uses TRBV6-1 and TRBJ2-3, with D possibly being TRBD2 (5 bases). Trimming removed 7 bases at V and 1 base at J, with 18 bases between. The CDR3 extends over 16 amino acids. Germline V lookup: CDR1 MNHNS, CDR2 SASEGT. The CDR3 reads CASTERASRGTDTQYF. DNA for the CDR3: TGTGCCAGCACCGAACGGGCTAGCCGGGGCACAGATACGCAGTATTTT.

The chain uses TRBV14 and TRBJ2-3; no clear D gene. V lost 8 bases to trimming and J lost 1 base, with 10 bases between them. Germline values: CDR1 SGHDN, CDR2 FVKESK. This CDR3 has 13 amino acids. For the CDR3, the DNA is TGTGCCAGCCGTCTGATGGGCACAGATACGCAGTATTTT. Protein: CASRLMGTDTQYF.

This clonotype was recorded at least ten times. This chain joins TRBV5-1 and TRBJ2-1; possible D gene TRBD2, 6 bases. The CDR3 is 15 residues long. The germline V gene has CDR1 SGHRS and CDR2 YFSETQ. Trimming pared 4 bases from V and 3 bases from J, leaving 14 bases between. The DNA of the CDR3 is TGCGCCAGCAGCGGAGGGGTGGGATTCTACAATGAGCAGTTCTTC. This encodes CASSGGVGFYNEQFF.

The chain uses TRBV2 and TRBJ1-5; D not certain. V was cut by 7 bases and J by 5 bases, with 12 bases left in between. This CDR3 spans 13 amino acids. Germline lookup yields CDR1 SNHLY and CDR2 FYNNEI. The CDR3 DNA follows: TGTGCCAGCATCTTTAGCGTAGATCAGCCCCAGCATTTT. Translated, it gives CASIFSVDQPQHF.

This sequence joins TRBV6-5 and TRBJ1-1; D might be TRBD1 (6 bases). CDR1 is MNHEY, CDR2 SVGAGI, per germline. The CDR3 consists of 13 residues. V lost 10 bases, J lost 3 bases, and 15 bases lay in between. In nucleotides, the CDR3 is TGTGCCACCATACCCCAGGGGTACACTGAAGCTTTCTTT. Protein sequence: CATIPQGYTEAFF.

This clonotype has only a few counts. The genes are TRBV28 and TRBJ2-3; tentative D call: TRBD2 (5 bases). The V and J ends lost 6 bases and 7 bases respectively, with 14 bases between them. Germline V gene lookup returns CDR1 MDHEN and CDR2 SYDVKM. This CDR3 contains 13 residues. The CDR3: CASSFIGGYTQYF. The CDR3 DNA reads TGTGCCAGCAGCTTCATAGGAGGATATACGCAGTATTTT.

The gene calls are TRBV20-1 and TRBJ2-3, with D perhaps being TRBD1 or TRBD2 (5 bases each). V was cut by 4 bases and J by 6 bases, with 14 bases left in between. The CDR3 consists of 13 residues. Germline V gene lookup returns CDR1 DFQATT and CDR2 SNEGSKA (reference sequence). CDR3 protein: CSATGTPGDTQYF. DNA for the CDR3: TGCAGTGCTACCGGGACCCCAGGGGATACGCAGTATTTT.

This clonotype was seen more than once but under ten times. This sequence joins TRBV4-3 and TRBJ1-1; no definite D call. The CDR3 has 14 amino acids. Trimming cost V 4 bases and J 10 bases, with 19 bases left between them. CDR1 is LGHNA and CDR2 is YSLEER in the germline V gene. CDR3: CASSPTSGSVAAFF. DNA of the CDR3: TGCGCCAGCAGCCCGACCTCGGGGAGCGTCGCAGCTTTCTTT.

This rearrangement joins TRBV6-2 or TRBV6-3 to TRBJ1-6; D might be TRBD1 (6 bases). The length of the CDR3 is 15 residues. The germline V gene has CDR1 MNHEY and CDR2 SVGEGT. V was cut by 0 bases and J by 10 bases, with 13 bases left in between. The CDR3 spells CASSYSGRGLSPLHF. The CDR3 DNA follows: TGTGCCAGCAGTTACTCGGGCAGGGGATTATCACCCCTCCACTTT.

The genes are TRBV5-1 and TRBJ2-6, with D unclear. The CDR3 is 17 amino acids. From germline, CDR1 is SGHRS and CDR2 YFSETQ. With 0 bases removed from V and 0 bases from J, the gap between germline ends came to 10 bases. The CDR3 region has the DNA TGCGCCAGCAGCTTGGATCTACGGTCCTCTGGGGCCAACGTCCTGACTTTC. Translation: CASSLDLRSSGANVLTF.

This clonotype has more than one count but fewer than ten. The chain carries TRBV10-3 and TRBJ2-1, with D possibly TRBD2 on 6 matching bases. The V and J ends lost 4 bases and 4 bases respectively, with 14 bases between them. Germline assignment: CDR1 ENHRY and CDR2 SYGVKD. This CDR3 is built from 15 residues. The CDR3: CAISGDSRVYNEQFF. The DNA for the CDR3 is TGTGCCATCAGTGGGGACTCTCGAGTTTACAATGAGCAGTTCTTC.

This chain connects TRBV6-2 or TRBV6-3 to TRBJ2-1; D remains unclear. Germline CDR1 and CDR2: MNHEY and SVGEGT. The CDR3 loop spans 11 amino acids. V was cut by 2 bases and J by 8 bases, with 4 bases left in between. CDR3 DNA sequence: TGTGCCAGCAGTTACGAGTATGAGCAGTTCTTC. It encodes CASSYEYEQFF.

The J gene is TRBJ2-1, the V gene TRBV5-4; 10 positions match TRBD1. Germline values: CDR1 SGHNT, CDR2 YYREEE (reference sequence). This CDR3 comprises 17 residues. After removal of 0 bases from V and 4 bases from J, the junction contained 7 bases not matched to a gene. For the CDR3, the DNA is TGTGCCAGCAGCTTGGGGGACAGGGGCCCAGCGTACAATGAGCAGTTCTTC. Translation gives CASSLGDRGPAYNEQFF.

This clonotype has a count of ten or more. J is TRBJ2-2 and V is TRBV20-1, with D hard to call. CDR3 size: 14 residues. CDR1 and CDR2 (germline): DFQATT, SNEGSKA (reference sequence). The V gene lost 0 bases and the J gene lost 3 bases, with 8 bases spanning the gap. CDR3 sequence reads: CSARDARYTGELFF. CDR3 sequence (DNA): TGCAGTGCTAGAGATGCTAGATACACCGGGGAGCTGTTTTTT.